This TCR beta chain was sequenced for a study of T cell repertoires in cytomegalovirus infection. Study in general: CMV epitopes in the study were HLA-C-restricted (recently identified) and HLA-B-restricted (well studied). Indications came from public TCR beta signatures; they pointed to CMV infection and to a matching HLA type. General observations from the study: The ex vivo response was dominated by HLA-C-restricted CMV-specific TCR beta clonotypes.

Points on this clonotype: The target antigen is unknown.

TCRdb redid the calling of the reads with MiXCR, one entry per CDR3 protein. The sample includes 380,000 or so distinct CDR3 sequences, approximately 35% of them seen just once. Germline CDR1 MGHRA, CDR2 YSYEKL. V was clipped by 5 bases and J by 5 bases, with 13 bases between them. The CDR3 is made up of 14 amino acids. The sample consisted of cultured PBMCs, taken from culture after CMV antigen stimulation. The V call is TRBV4-1, the J call TRBJ2-1; no definite D call. The source of this sequence is a human donor in good health (CMV status not recorded). Some clones in this sample may be carry-over from other donors' samples. The CDR3 loop is CASSYRLTDNEQFF. The CDR3 DNA is TGCGCCAGCAGCTATCGACTGACCGACAATGAGCAGTTCTTC.